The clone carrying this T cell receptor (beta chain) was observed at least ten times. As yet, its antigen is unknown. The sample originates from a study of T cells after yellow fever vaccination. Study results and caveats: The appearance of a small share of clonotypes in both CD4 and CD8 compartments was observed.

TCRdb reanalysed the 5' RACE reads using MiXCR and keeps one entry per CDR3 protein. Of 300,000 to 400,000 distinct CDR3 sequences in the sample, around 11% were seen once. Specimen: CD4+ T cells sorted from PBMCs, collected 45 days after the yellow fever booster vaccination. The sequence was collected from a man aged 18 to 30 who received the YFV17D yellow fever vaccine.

The CDR3 DNA follows: TGCAGTGCCCCTAGACAGAGCTCCACAGATACGCAGTATTTT. Amino acid sequence: CSAPRQSSTDTQYF. The chain couples TRBV20-1 to TRBJ2-3; D perhaps matches TRBD1 (5 bases). The V gene lost 6 bases and the J gene lost 2 bases, with 15 bases spanning the gap. Germline V gene data show CDR1 as DFQATT and CDR2 as SNEGSKA (reference sequence). This CDR3 spans 14 amino acids.